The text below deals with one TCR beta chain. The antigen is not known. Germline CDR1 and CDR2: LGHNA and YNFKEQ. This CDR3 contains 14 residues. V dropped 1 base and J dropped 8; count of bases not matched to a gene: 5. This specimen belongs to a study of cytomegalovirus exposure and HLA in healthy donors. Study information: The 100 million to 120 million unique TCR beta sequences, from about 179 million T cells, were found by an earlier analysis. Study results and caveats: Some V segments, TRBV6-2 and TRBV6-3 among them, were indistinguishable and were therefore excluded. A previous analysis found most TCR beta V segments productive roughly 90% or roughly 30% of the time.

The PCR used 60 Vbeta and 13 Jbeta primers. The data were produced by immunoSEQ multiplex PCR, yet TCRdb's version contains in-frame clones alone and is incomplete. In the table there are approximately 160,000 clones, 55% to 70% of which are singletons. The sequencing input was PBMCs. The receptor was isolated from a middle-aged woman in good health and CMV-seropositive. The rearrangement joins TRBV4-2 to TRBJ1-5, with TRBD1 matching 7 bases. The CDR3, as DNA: TGTGCCAGCAGCCAAGGACAGGGTGAGAAGCCCCAGCATTTT. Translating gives CASSQGQGEKPQHF.